These T cell receptor beta chains were read from a single sample in a study of Ad26.COV2.S vaccination and SARS-CoV-2 variants. Sequencing used immunoSEQ multiplex PCR; TCRdb keeps in-frame clones, though not all of them. The sample shows 240,000 or so clones, roughly 90% of them seen only once. Sequenced material: peripheral blood, taken in a trial of Ad26.COV2.S vaccine versus placebo. Receptor source: a person aged 18-65 years who received the Ad26.COV2.S COVID-19 vaccine or a placebo. Both conserved end residues are part of each CDR3. The D gene is left open where the match is weak. Not every row has a clone size; where given, it reads once, few, many or a size class.

abundance: -; j_gene: TRBJ2-4; v_gene: TRBV14; d_gene: TRBD2; CDR3aa: CASSQGRGDLLAKNIQYF; CDR3nt: TGTGCCAGCAGCCAAGGGCGGGGGGACCTCCTAGCCAAAAACATTCAGTACTTC
abundance: -; j_gene: TRBJ2-1; v_gene: TRBV5-1; d_gene: -; CDR3aa: CASSWVGRSSYNEQFF; CDR3nt: TGCGCCAGCAGCTGGGTGGGGCGTAGCTCCTACAATGAGCAGTTCTTC
abundance: few; j_gene: TRBJ2-3; v_gene: TRBV20-1; d_gene: -; CDR3aa: CSASRGDYTDTQYF; CDR3nt: TGCAGTGCTAGTCGGGGAGACTACACAGATACGCAGTATTTT
abundance: -; j_gene: TRBJ2-7; v_gene: TRBV7-9; d_gene: TRBD1; CDR3aa: CASSPGTVSYEQYF; CDR3nt: TGTGCCAGCAGCCCCGGGACAGTTTCCTACGAGCAGTACTTC
abundance: few; j_gene: TRBJ2-5; v_gene: TRBV5-1; d_gene: TRBD1; CDR3aa: CASSLVGTGQETQYF; CDR3nt: TGCGCCAGCAGCTTGGTCGGGACAGGACAAGAGACCCAGTACTTC
abundance: -; j_gene: TRBJ2-5; v_gene: TRBV5-6; d_gene: -; CDR3aa: CASSFDETQYF; CDR3nt: TGTGCCAGCAGCTTCGATGAGACCCAGTACTTC
abundance: -; j_gene: TRBJ2-1; v_gene: TRBV5-1; d_gene: TRBD1; CDR3aa: CASSEPGQGFHEQFF; CDR3nt: TGCGCCAGCAGCGAGCCGGGACAGGGGTTTCATGAGCAGTTCTTC
abundance: -; j_gene: TRBJ2-3; v_gene: TRBV5-4; d_gene: TRBD2; CDR3aa: CASSLAERGGTDTQYF; CDR3nt: TGTGCCAGCAGCTTGGCCGAGCGGGGGGGGACAGATACGCAGTATTTT
abundance: -; j_gene: TRBJ2-5; v_gene: TRBV5-1; d_gene: -; CDR3aa: CASRDQPAGETQYF; CDR3nt: TGCGCCAGCAGGGACCAGCCCGCGGGGGAGACCCAGTACTTC
abundance: -; j_gene: TRBJ2-7; v_gene: TRBV5-4; d_gene: -; CDR3aa: CASSFPAGEQYF; CDR3nt: TGTGCCAGCAGCTTCCCCGCCGGCGAGCAGTACTTC
abundance: -; j_gene: TRBJ2-6; v_gene: TRBV10-3; d_gene: -; CDR3aa: CAISELATTSGANVLTF; CDR3nt: TGTGCCATCAGTGAGCTAGCGACAACCTCTGGGGCCAACGTCCTGACTTTC
abundance: -; j_gene: TRBJ1-1; v_gene: TRBV7-9; d_gene: -; CDR3aa: CASSFVGMGTEAFF; CDR3nt: TGTGCCAGCAGCTTCGTGGGGATGGGGACTGAAGCTTTCTTT
abundance: -; j_gene: TRBJ2-7; v_gene: TRBV28; d_gene: TRBD1; CDR3aa: CASSSPYPPFGRGYLYEQYF; CDR3nt: TGTGCCAGCAGTTCCCCCTATCCCCCGTTCGGCAGGGGGTATCTATACGAGCAGTACTTC
abundance: -; j_gene: TRBJ2-7; v_gene: TRBV4-1; d_gene: -; CDR3aa: CASSQVFGQGYEQYF; CDR3nt: TGCGCCAGCAGCCAAGTTTTCGGGCAGGGGTACGAGCAGTACTTC
abundance: -; j_gene: TRBJ2-5; v_gene: TRBV28; d_gene: -; CDR3aa: CASRSRETQETQYF; CDR3nt: TGTGCCAGCAGATCCCGGGAGACCCAAGAGACCCAGTACTTC
abundance: -; j_gene: TRBJ2-7; v_gene: TRBV5-6; d_gene: -; CDR3aa: CASSSQAFSYEQYF; CDR3nt: TGTGCCAGCAGCTCCCAGGCTTTCTCCTACGAGCAGTACTTC
abundance: -; j_gene: TRBJ2-5; v_gene: TRBV5-4; d_gene: -; CDR3aa: CASSRGGGGETQYF; CDR3nt: TGTGCCAGCAGCCGGGGAGGGGGGGGAGAGACCCAGTACTTC
abundance: -; j_gene: TRBJ1-2; v_gene: TRBV6-2/TRBV6-3; d_gene: -; CDR3aa: CASSPVTDYGYTF; CDR3nt: TGTGCCAGCAGTCCGGTTACCGACTATGGCTACACCTTC
abundance: once; j_gene: TRBJ2-1; v_gene: TRBV13; d_gene: -; CDR3aa: CASSLDPYGNEQFF; CDR3nt: TGTGCCAGCAGCTTAGACCCCTACGGGAATGAGCAGTTCTTC
abundance: -; j_gene: TRBJ2-1; v_gene: TRBV27; d_gene: TRBD2; CDR3aa: CASGPSGREQFF; CDR3nt: TGTGCCAGCGGTCCGAGCGGGAGGGAGCAGTTCTTC
abundance: -; j_gene: TRBJ2-1; v_gene: TRBV27; d_gene: TRBD2; CDR3aa: CASSFSGLAAYNEQFF; CDR3nt: TGTGCCAGCAGTTTTTCGGGACTAGCGGCCTACAATGAGCAGTTCTTC
abundance: -; j_gene: TRBJ1-1; v_gene: TRBV19; d_gene: TRBD1; CDR3aa: CASSTRTGKDTEAFF; CDR3nt: TGTGCCAGTAGTACCCGGACAGGAAAGGACACTGAAGCTTTCTTT
abundance: -; j_gene: TRBJ1-1; v_gene: TRBV18; d_gene: -; CDR3aa: CASSLDSNTEAFF; CDR3nt: TGTGCCAGCTCACTTGACAGCAACACTGAAGCTTTCTTT
abundance: -; j_gene: TRBJ2-1; v_gene: TRBV20-1; d_gene: -; CDR3aa: CSASDGKAIYNEQFF; CDR3nt: TGCAGTGCTAGTGACGGGAAAGCGATATACAATGAGCAGTTCTTC
abundance: -; j_gene: TRBJ1-4; v_gene: TRBV10-3; d_gene: -; CDR3aa: CAISVGGDEKLFF; CDR3nt: TGTGCCATCAGTGTGGGGGGGGATGAAAAACTGTTTTTT
abundance: -; j_gene: TRBJ2-5; v_gene: TRBV30; d_gene: -; CDR3aa: CAWSGWAETQYF; CDR3nt: TGTGCCTGGAGTGGCTGGGCGGAGACCCAGTACTTC
abundance: once; j_gene: TRBJ1-3; v_gene: TRBV19; d_gene: -; CDR3aa: CASSIDVSRISGNTIYF; CDR3nt: TGTGCCAGTAGTATAGATGTCTCTCGGATCTCTGGAAACACCATATATTTT
abundance: -; j_gene: TRBJ1-1; v_gene: TRBV4-3; d_gene: TRBD1; CDR3aa: CASSQDWDRTNTEAFF; CDR3nt: TGCGCCAGCAGCCAAGACTGGGACAGGACGAACACTGAAGCTTTCTTT
abundance: few; j_gene: TRBJ1-1; v_gene: TRBV6-1; d_gene: -; CDR3aa: CASSERIKRNTEAFF; CDR3nt: TGTGCCAGCAGTGAGAGGATTAAACGGAACACTGAAGCTTTCTTT
abundance: -; j_gene: TRBJ2-7; v_gene: TRBV25-1; d_gene: TRBD1; CDR3aa: CASGGQGYEQYF; CDR3nt: TGTGCCAGCGGGGGACAGGGCTACGAGCAGTACTTC
abundance: -; j_gene: TRBJ2-6; v_gene: TRBV7-2; d_gene: -; CDR3aa: CASSLGGQRFSGANVLTF; CDR3nt: TGTGCCAGCAGCTTGGGGGGACAGCGATTCTCTGGGGCCAACGTCCTGACTTTC
abundance: -; j_gene: TRBJ2-7; v_gene: TRBV5-1; d_gene: TRBD2; CDR3aa: CASSLEIAGVRSYEQYF; CDR3nt: TGCGCCAGCAGCTTGGAGATAGCGGGGGTCCGGTCCTACGAGCAGTACTTC
abundance: -; j_gene: TRBJ2-2; v_gene: TRBV7-2; d_gene: -; CDR3aa: CASSSAANTGELFF; CDR3nt: TGTGCCAGCAGCTCGGCAGCAAACACCGGGGAGCTGTTTTTT
abundance: -; j_gene: TRBJ2-5; v_gene: TRBV5-3; d_gene: TRBD1; CDR3aa: CARSYGRTGEETQYF; CDR3nt: TGTGCCAGAAGCTACGGAAGGACAGGGGAAGAGACCCAGTACTTC
abundance: -; j_gene: TRBJ2-7; v_gene: TRBV7-9; d_gene: TRBD2; CDR3aa: CASSPGGRGRSYEQYF; CDR3nt: TGTGCCAGCAGCCCCGGAGGGAGGGGACGCTCCTACGAGCAGTACTTC
abundance: -; j_gene: TRBJ1-5; v_gene: TRBV6-5; d_gene: TRBD1; CDR3aa: CATGGGQGLRQPQHF; CDR3nt: TGTGCCACTGGGGGGGGACAGGGGTTGCGGCAGCCCCAGCATTTT
abundance: -; j_gene: TRBJ2-2; v_gene: TRBV2; d_gene: TRBD2; CDR3aa: CASNSAGVGGELFF; CDR3nt: TGTGCCAGCAATTCCGCGGGGGTAGGCGGGGAGCTGTTTTTT
abundance: -; j_gene: TRBJ2-3; v_gene: TRBV11-3; d_gene: -; CDR3aa: CASSLGPVPDTQYF; CDR3nt: TGTGCCAGCAGCTTAGGCCCAGTCCCAGATACGCAGTATTTT
abundance: once; j_gene: TRBJ2-1; v_gene: TRBV5-1; d_gene: -; CDR3aa: CASSSPRDGSSYNEQFF; CDR3nt: TGCGCCAGCAGCTCCCCAAGGGACGGAAGCTCCTACAATGAGCAGTTCTTC
abundance: -; j_gene: TRBJ1-1; v_gene: TRBV27; d_gene: -; CDR3aa: CASSSDLANTEAFF; CDR3nt: TGTGCCAGCAGTTCGGACCTAGCTAACACTGAAGCTTTCTTT
abundance: -; j_gene: TRBJ2-3; v_gene: TRBV29-1; d_gene: TRBD2; CDR3aa: CSVDRREGGDTQYF; CDR3nt: TGCAGCGTTGACCGGCGGGAGGGCGGCGATACGCAGTATTTT
abundance: -; j_gene: TRBJ2-2; v_gene: TRBV28; d_gene: TRBD1; CDR3aa: CASSSRQGPNTGELFF; CDR3nt: TGTGCCAGCAGCTCGAGACAGGGACCCAACACCGGGGAGCTGTTTTTT
abundance: -; j_gene: TRBJ2-2; v_gene: TRBV11-3; d_gene: -; CDR3aa: CASSSDPNTGELFF; CDR3nt: TGTGCCAGCAGTTCAGACCCGAACACCGGGGAGCTGTTTTTT
abundance: -; j_gene: TRBJ1-1; v_gene: TRBV25-1; d_gene: -; CDR3aa: CASSLRNEAFF; CDR3nt: TGTGCCAGCAGCCTACGGAATGAAGCTTTCTTT
abundance: few; j_gene: TRBJ1-2; v_gene: TRBV4-1; d_gene: -; CDR3aa: CASSQAGGAGYTF; CDR3nt: TGCGCCAGCAGCCAAGCCGGGGGCGCGGGCTACACCTTC
abundance: -; j_gene: TRBJ1-3; v_gene: TRBV7-6; d_gene: -; CDR3aa: CASSLLGRDSGNTIYF; CDR3nt: TGTGCCAGCAGCTTACTCGGCAGGGACTCTGGAAACACCATATATTTT
abundance: -; j_gene: TRBJ1-5; v_gene: TRBV5-6; d_gene: -; CDR3aa: CASSWGGLTPINQPQHF; CDR3nt: TGTGCCAGCAGCTGGGGGGGGCTGACACCCATTAATCAGCCCCAGCATTTT
abundance: -; j_gene: TRBJ2-7; v_gene: TRBV5-6; d_gene: -; CDR3aa: CASSSTAMFYEQYF; CDR3nt: TGTGCCAGCAGCTCGACAGCAATGTTCTACGAGCAGTACTTC
abundance: -; j_gene: TRBJ2-5; v_gene: TRBV5-1; d_gene: TRBD2; CDR3aa: CASSSQAGERETQYF; CDR3nt: TGCGCCAGCAGCTCCCAAGCGGGAGAGCGAGAGACCCAGTACTTC
abundance: few; j_gene: TRBJ1-3; v_gene: TRBV28; d_gene: -; CDR3aa: CASSLGLSGNTIYF; CDR3nt: TGTGCCAGCAGTCTAGGCCTCTCTGGAAACACCATATATTTT
abundance: -; j_gene: TRBJ2-2; v_gene: TRBV11-3; d_gene: -; CDR3aa: CASSGLGGRDTGELFF; CDR3nt: TGTGCCAGCAGCGGCCTGGGCGGTAGGGACACCGGGGAGCTGTTTTTT
abundance: -; j_gene: TRBJ2-2; v_gene: TRBV6-1; d_gene: TRBD1; CDR3aa: CASSDRTGNTGELFF; CDR3nt: TGTGCCAGCAGTGACAGGACAGGGAACACCGGGGAGCTGTTTTTT
abundance: -; j_gene: TRBJ2-7; v_gene: TRBV11-2; d_gene: TRBD1; CDR3aa: CASITGTGAYEQYF; CDR3nt: TGTGCCAGCATCACCGGGACAGGGGCGTACGAGCAGTACTTC
abundance: -; j_gene: TRBJ1-1; v_gene: TRBV5-1; d_gene: TRBD1; CDR3aa: CASSSWTGGGTGTEAFF; CDR3nt: TGCGCCAGCAGCTCCTGGACAGGGGGCGGGACGGGCACTGAAGCTTTCTTT
abundance: -; j_gene: TRBJ2-5; v_gene: TRBV6-6; d_gene: -; CDR3aa: CASSIEATQYF; CDR3nt: TGTGCCAGCAGCATCGAGGCGACCCAGTACTTC